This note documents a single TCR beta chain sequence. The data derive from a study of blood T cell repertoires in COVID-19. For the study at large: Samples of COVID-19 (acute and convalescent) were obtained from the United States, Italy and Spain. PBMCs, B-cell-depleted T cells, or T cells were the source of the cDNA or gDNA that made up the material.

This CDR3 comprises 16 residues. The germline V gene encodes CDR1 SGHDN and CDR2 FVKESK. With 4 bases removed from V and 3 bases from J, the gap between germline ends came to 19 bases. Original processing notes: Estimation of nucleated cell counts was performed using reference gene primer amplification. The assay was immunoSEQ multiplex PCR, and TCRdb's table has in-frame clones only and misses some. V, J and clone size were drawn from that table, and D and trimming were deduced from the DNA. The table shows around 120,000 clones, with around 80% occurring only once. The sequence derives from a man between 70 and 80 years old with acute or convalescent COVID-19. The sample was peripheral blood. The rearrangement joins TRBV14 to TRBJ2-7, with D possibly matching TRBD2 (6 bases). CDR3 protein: CASSPGGVRKDYEQYF. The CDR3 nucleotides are TGTGCCAGCAGCCCTGGAGGGGTTCGAAAAGACTACGAGCAGTACTTC.